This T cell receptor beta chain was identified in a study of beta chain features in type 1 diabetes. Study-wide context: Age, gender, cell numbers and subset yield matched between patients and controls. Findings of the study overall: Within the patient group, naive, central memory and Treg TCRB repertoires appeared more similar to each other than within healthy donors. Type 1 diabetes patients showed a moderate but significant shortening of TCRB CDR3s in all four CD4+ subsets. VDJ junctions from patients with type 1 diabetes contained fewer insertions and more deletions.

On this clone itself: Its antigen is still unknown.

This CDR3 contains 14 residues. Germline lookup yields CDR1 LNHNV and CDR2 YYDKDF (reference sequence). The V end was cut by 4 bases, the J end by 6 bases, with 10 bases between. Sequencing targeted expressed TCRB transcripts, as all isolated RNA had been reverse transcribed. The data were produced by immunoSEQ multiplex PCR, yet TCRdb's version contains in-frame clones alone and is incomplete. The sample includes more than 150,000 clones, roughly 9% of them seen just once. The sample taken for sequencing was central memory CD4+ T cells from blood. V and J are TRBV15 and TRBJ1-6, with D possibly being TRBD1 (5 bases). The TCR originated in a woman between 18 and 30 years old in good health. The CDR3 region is CATSMEGFNSPLHF. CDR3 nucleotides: TGTGCCACCAGCATGGAGGGGTTTAATTCACCCCTCCACTTT. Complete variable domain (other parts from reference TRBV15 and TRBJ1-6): DAMVIQNPRYQVTQFGKPVTLSCSQTLNHNVMYWYQQKSSQAPKLLFHYYDKDFNNEADTPDNFQSRRPNTSFCFLDIRSPGLGDTAMYLCATSMEGFNSPLHFGNGTRLTVT.